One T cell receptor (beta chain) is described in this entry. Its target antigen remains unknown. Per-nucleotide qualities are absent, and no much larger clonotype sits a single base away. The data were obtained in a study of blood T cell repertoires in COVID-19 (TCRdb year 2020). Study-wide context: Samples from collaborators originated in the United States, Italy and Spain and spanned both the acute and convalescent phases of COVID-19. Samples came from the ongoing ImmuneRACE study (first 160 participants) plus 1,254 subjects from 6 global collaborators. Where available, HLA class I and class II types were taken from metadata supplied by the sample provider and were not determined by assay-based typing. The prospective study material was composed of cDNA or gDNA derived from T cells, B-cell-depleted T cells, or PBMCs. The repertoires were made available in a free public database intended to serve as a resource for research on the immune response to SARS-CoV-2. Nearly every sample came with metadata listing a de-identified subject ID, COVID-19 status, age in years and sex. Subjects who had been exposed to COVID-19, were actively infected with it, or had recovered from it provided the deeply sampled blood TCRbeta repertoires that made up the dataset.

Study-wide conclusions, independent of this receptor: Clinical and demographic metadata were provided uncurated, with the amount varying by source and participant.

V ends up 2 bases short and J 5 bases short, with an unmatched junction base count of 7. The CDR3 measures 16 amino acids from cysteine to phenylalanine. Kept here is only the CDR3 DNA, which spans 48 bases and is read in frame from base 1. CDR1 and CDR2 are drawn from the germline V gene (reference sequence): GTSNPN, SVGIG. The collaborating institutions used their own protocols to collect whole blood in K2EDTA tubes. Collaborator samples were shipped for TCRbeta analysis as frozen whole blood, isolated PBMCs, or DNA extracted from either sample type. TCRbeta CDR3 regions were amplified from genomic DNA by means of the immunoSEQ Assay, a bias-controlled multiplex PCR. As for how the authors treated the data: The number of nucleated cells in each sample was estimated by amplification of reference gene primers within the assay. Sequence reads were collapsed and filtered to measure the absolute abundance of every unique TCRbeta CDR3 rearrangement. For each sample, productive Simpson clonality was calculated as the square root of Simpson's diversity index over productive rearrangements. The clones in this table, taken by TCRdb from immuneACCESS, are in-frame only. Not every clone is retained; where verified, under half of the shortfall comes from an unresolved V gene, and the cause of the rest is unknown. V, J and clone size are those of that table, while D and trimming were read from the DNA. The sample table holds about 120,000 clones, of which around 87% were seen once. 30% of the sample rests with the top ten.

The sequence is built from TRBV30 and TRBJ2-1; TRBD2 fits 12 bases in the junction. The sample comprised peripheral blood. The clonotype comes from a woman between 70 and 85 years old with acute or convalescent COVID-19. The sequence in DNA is TGTGCCTGGAGTAGGGCTAGCGGGGGGGCCGACAATGAGCAGTTCTTC. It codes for CAWSRASGGADNEQFF.